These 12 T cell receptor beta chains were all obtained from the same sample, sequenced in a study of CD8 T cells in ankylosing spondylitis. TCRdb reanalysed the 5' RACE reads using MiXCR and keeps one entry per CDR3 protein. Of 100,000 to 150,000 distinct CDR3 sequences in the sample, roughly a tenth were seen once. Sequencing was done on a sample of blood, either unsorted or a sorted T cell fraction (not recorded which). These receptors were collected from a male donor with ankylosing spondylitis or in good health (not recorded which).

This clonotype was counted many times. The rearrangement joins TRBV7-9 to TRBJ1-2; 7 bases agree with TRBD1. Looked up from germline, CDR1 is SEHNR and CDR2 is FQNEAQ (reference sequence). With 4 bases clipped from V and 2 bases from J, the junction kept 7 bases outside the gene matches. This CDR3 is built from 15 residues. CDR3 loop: CASSSHTGENYGYTF. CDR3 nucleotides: TGTGCCAGCAGCTCTCATACAGGGGAAAACTATGGCTACACCTTC.

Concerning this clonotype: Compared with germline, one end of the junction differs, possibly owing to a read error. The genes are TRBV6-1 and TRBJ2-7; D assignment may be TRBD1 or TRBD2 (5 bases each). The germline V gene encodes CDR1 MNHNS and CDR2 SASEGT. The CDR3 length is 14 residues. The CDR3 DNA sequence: TGTGCCAGCAGCATGGGACCGACTACCTACGAGCAGCACTTC. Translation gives CASSMGPTTYEQHF.

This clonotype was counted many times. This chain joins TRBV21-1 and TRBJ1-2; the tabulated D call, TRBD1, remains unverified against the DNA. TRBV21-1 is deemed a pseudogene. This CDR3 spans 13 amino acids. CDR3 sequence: CASITRQGDGYTF. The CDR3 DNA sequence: TGTGCCAGCATCACTAGACAGGGGGATGGCTACACCTTC.

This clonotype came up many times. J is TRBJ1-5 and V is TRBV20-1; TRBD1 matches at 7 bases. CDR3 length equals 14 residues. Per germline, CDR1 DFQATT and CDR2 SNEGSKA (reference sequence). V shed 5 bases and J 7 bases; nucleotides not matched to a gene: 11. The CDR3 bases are TGCAGTGCTGGCCGGACAGGAGGGCTGCAGCCCCAGCATTTT. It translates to CSAGRTGGLQPQHF.

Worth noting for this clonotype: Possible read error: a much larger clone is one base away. The CDR3 nucleotides are TGCGCCAGCAGCTTGAACCGAGTGCGCACAGATACGCAGTATTTT. Translated: CASSLNRVRTDTQYF. The chain combines TRBV5-1 with TRBJ2-3; D unclear. The germline V gene has CDR1 SGHRS and CDR2 YFSETQ. This CDR3 has 15 amino acids. Trimming left V 1 base short and J 1 base short, with 10 bases between. Full variable domain (rest looked up from reference TRBV5-1 and TRBJ2-3): KAGVTQTPRYLIKTRGQQVTLSCSPISGHRSVSWYQQTPGQGLQFLFEYFSETQRNKGNFPGRFSGRQFSNSRSEMNVSTLELGDSALYLCASSLNRVRTDTQYFGPGTRLTVL.

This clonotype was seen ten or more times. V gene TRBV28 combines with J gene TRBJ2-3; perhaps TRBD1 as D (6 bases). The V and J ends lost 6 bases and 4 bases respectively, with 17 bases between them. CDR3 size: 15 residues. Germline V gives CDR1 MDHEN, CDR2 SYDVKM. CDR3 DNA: TGTGCCAGCAGCCGGGGCAGGGGATTAGCAGATACGCAGTATTTT. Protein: CASSRGRGLADTQYF.

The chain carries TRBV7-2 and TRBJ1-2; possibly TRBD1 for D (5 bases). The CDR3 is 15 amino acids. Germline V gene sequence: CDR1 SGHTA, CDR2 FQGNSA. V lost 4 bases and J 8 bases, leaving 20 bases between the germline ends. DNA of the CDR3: TGTGCCAGCAGCTCCCGCTTGGGGGGTTCTGGAGGCTACACCTTC. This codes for CASSSRLGGSGGYTF. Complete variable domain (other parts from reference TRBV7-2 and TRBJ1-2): GAGVSQSPSNKVTEKGKDVELRCDPISGHTALYWYRQSLGQGLEFLIYFQGNSAPDKSGLPSDRFSAERTGGSVSTLTIQRTQQEDSAVYLCASSSRLGGSGGYTFGSGTRLTVV.

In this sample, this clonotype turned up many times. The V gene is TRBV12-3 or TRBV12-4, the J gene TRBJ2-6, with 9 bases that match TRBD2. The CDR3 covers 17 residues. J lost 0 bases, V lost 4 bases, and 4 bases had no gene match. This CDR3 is CASSSNSGSSGANVLTF. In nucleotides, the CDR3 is TGTGCCAGCAGTTCAAATAGCGGGAGCTCTGGGGCCAACGTCCTGACTTTC.

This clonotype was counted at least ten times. CDR3 loop: CASAAQAKNIQYF. Written as DNA, the CDR3 is TGCGCCTCCGCCGCCCAAGCCAAAAACATTCAGTACTTC. V usage is TRBV5-1 and J usage is TRBJ2-4; D ambiguous. The CDR3 consists of 13 residues. CDR1 and CDR2 from the germline V gene are SGHRS and YFSETQ. V was clipped by 10 bases and J by 0 bases, with 11 bases between them.

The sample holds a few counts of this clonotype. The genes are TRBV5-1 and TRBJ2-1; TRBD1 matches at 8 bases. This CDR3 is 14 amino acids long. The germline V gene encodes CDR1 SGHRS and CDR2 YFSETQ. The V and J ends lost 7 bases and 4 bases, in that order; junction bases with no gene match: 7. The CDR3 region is CASVSGGTYNEQFF. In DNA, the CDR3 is TGCGCCAGCGTCTCAGGGGGCACTTACAATGAGCAGTTCTTC.

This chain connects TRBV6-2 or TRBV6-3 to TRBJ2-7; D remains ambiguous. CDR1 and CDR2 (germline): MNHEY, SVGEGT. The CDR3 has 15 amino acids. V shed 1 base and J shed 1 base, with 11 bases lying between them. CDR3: CASSYWGKESYEQYF. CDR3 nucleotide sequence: TGTGCCAGCAGTTACTGGGGAAAGGAGTCCTACGAGCAGTACTTC.

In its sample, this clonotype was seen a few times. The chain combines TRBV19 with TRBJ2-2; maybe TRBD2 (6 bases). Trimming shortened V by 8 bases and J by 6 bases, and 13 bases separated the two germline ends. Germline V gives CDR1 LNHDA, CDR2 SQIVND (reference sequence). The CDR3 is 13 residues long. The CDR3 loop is CASSPWGAGELFF. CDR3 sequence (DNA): TGTGCCAGTTCCCCCTGGGGGGCCGGGGAGCTGTTTTTT.